One and the same sample provided the 23 T cell receptor beta chains below, sequenced in a study of T cells expressing NK-cell markers. TCRdb reanalyzed the 5' RACE reads and collapses them to one entry per CDR3 protein, without DNA. The sample's table shows roughly 180,000 distinct CDR3 sequences. Sequencing input: blood T cells: a sorted CD56 or NKG2C T cell subset, CD4+ or CD8+ T cells, or bulk PBMC T cells (not recorded which). The receptors here all came from a man aged 18-70 years in good health.

The chain recombines TRBV12-3 or TRBV12-4 with TRBJ1-6; the TCRdb call, TRBD1, lacks DNA for checking. The CDR3 runs to 17 residues. Here the CDR3 reads CASSPDRDTWPNSPLHF.

The rearrangement links TRBV2 to TRBJ2-3; TCRdb lists TRBD1, though no DNA is available to test this call. Germline V gives CDR1 SNHLY, CDR2 FYNNEI. The CDR3 loop spans 15 amino acids. CDR3 sequence: CASAAGTSSTDTQYF.

The chain employs TRBV6-1 and TRBJ2-1; no DNA is available, so the TRBD1 call from TCRdb remains unchecked. This CDR3 has 14 amino acids. In germline, CDR1 is MNHNS, CDR2 SASEGT. The CDR3 sequence is CASRTGGPYNEQFF.

The gene calls are TRBV6-5 and TRBJ1-4. The germline CDR1 and CDR2 sequences are MNHEY and SVGAGI. The CDR3 is made up of 16 amino acids. CDR3 protein: CASSYFGPVTNEKLFF.

This chain uses TRBV19 with TRBJ2-5. Germline V gene lookup returns CDR1 LNHDA and CDR2 SQIVND (reference sequence). The CDR3 is made up of 13 amino acids. The CDR3 region is CASSIANGGTQYF. Full variable domain (outside the CDR3, taken from reference TRBV19 and TRBJ2-5): DGGITQSPKYLFRKEGQNVTLSCEQNLNHDAMYWYRQDPGQGLRLIYYSQIVNDFQKGDIAEGYSVSREKKESFPLTVTSAQKNPTAFYLCASSIANGGTQYFGPGTRLLVL.

The chain employs TRBV20-1 and TRBJ2-7; TCRdb gives TRBD2 as the D gene, but with no DNA this cannot be confirmed. Germline CDR1 and CDR2: DFQATT and SNEGSKA (reference sequence). The CDR3 contains 15 residues. The CDR3 reads CSAPKGASGAYEQYF.

The V and J genes are TRBV6-2 or TRBV6-3 and TRBJ2-3; TCRdb lists TRBD1, though no DNA is available to test this call. Germline assignment: CDR1 MNHEY and CDR2 SVGEGT. The CDR3 runs to 20 residues. CDR3 region: CASSYPLTPGQGSSTDTQYF.

The CDR3 region is CASSLSLGTVGSYEQYF. The chain employs TRBV28 and TRBJ2-7; TCRdb reports TRBD1, a call that lacks DNA to check it against. The CDR3 is made up of 17 amino acids. Germline values: CDR1 MDHEN, CDR2 SYDVKM.

CDR3 amino acids: CASSGMLGREQYF. The chain employs TRBV2 and TRBJ2-7. This CDR3 contains 13 residues. Germline V gene sequence: CDR1 SNHLY, CDR2 FYNNEI.

This sequence joins TRBV20-1 and TRBJ2-1; TCRdb's D gene call, TRBD2, goes unchecked for lack of DNA. The CDR3 covers 15 residues. Per the germline V gene, CDR1 is DFQATT and CDR2 is SNEGSKA (reference sequence). CDR3 amino acids: CSASSMGLYYNEQFF.

The chain joins TRBV28 to TRBJ2-6. Germline assignment: CDR1 MDHEN and CDR2 SYDVKM. The CDR3 is 14 amino acids. The CDR3: CASSFKVGANVLTF. Looking up the rest from reference TRBV28 and TRBJ2-6 gives the full variable domain: DVKVTQSSRYLVKRTGEKVFLECVQDMDHENMFWYRQDPGLGLRLIYFSYDVKMKEKGDIPEGYSVSREKKERFSLILESASTNQTSMYLCASSFKVGANVLTFGAGSRLTVL.

The chain uses TRBV27 and TRBJ1-2; TCRdb designates TRBD1, a call that cannot be tested without DNA. This CDR3 comprises 14 residues. Germline-derived CDR1 and CDR2 are MNHEY and SMNVEV (reference sequence). The CDR3 region is CASRQTGIGYGYTF.

The rearrangement uses TRBV20-1 and TRBJ2-3; with no DNA, the TCRdb D assignment of TRBD2 cannot be verified. CDR1 DFQATT and CDR2 SNEGSKA come from the germline V gene (reference sequence). This CDR3 is built from 14 residues. CDR3 amino acids: CSASTSPGADTQYF.

The rearrangement uses TRBV2 and TRBJ2-1; TCRdb calls TRBD1, which cannot be checked without DNA. CDR1 is SNHLY, CDR2 FYNNEI, per germline. This CDR3 has 16 residues. The CDR3 region is CASRGTQGYSYNEQFF.

The rearrangement links TRBV12-3 or TRBV12-4 to TRBJ1-1. The CDR3 totals 12 residues. The CDR3 loop reads CASSFWNTEAFF.

The chain has TRBV7-6 and TRBJ2-5. This CDR3 contains 13 residues. Germline CDR1 is SGHVS and CDR2 is FNYEAQ. CDR3 sequence reads: CASSLTAIKTQYF.

The rearrangement links TRBV7-3 to TRBJ1-1; the D call from TCRdb, TRBD1, cannot be confirmed without DNA. CDR1 and CDR2 from the germline V gene are SGHTA and FQGTGA. The CDR3 extends over 17 amino acids. CDR3 sequence: CASSLFPAGDMNTEAFF.

The chain recombines TRBV4-1 with TRBJ2-3; there is no DNA to check the TCRdb D call of TRBD2. Germline V gene lookup returns CDR1 MGHRA and CDR2 YSYEKL. The CDR3 is 14 amino acids. The chain's CDR3 is CASSLAGGRDTQYF.

CDR3 loop: CAISESKSYEQYF. The chain is built from TRBV10-3 and TRBJ2-7. From germline, CDR1 is ENHRY and CDR2 SYGVKD. This CDR3 has 13 residues.

This chain links TRBV10-2 with TRBJ2-7; the D gene TCRdb calls, TRBD1, cannot be checked with no DNA. CDR3 length: 17 amino acids. Germline lookup yields CDR1 WSHSY and CDR2 SAAADI. Here the CDR3 reads CASSDRDGAYSSYEQYF.

The chain is built from TRBV19 and TRBJ2-2; TCRdb selects TRBD1, and the lack of DNA leaves this call unchecked. The CDR3 length is 15 residues. Germline lookup yields CDR1 LNHDA and CDR2 SQIVND (reference sequence). CDR3 sequence reads: CASSIAGTTTGELFF.

The chain carries TRBV4-1 and TRBJ2-2; as DNA is missing, the TRBD1 call by TCRdb cannot be tested. CDR1 and CDR2 (germline): MGHRA, YSYEKL. This CDR3 has 17 residues. CDR3 in amino acids: CASSQYAGGANTGELFF.

This chain uses TRBV29-1 with TRBJ1-1. CDR1 is SQVTM, CDR2 ANQGSEA, per germline. This CDR3 is built from 13 residues. The chain's CDR3 is CSGVTAMNTEAFF.